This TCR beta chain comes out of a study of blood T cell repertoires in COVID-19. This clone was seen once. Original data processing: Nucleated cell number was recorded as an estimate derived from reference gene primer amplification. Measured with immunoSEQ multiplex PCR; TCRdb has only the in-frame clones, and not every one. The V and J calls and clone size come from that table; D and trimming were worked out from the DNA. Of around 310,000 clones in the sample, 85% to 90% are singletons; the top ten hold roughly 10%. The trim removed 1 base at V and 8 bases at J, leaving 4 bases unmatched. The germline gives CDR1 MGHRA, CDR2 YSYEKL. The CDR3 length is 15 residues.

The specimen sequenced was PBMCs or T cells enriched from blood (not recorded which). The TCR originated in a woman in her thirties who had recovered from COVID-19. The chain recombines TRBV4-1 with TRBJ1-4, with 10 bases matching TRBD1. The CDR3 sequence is CASSQVGTGDEKLFF. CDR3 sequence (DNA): TGCGCCAGCAGCCAAGTCGGGACAGGGGACGAAAAACTGTTTTTT.